One sample yielded the 8 T cell receptor beta chains listed below, sequenced in a study of T cell responses to AZD1222 COVID-19 vaccine. Assay: immunoSEQ multiplex PCR; the TCRdb copy retains only in-frame clones and omits some. Here the sample spans about 89,000 clones, around nine tenths being singletons. The sequencing here drew on peripheral blood, taken on day 0 of MenACWY control vaccination. All receptors derive from an adult in good health.

This chain joins TRBV10-2 and TRBJ2-7; either TRBD1 or TRBD2 may supply D (5 bases each). Deletions cut 10 bases from V and 6 bases from J, with 13 bases between. Looked up from germline, CDR1 is WSHSY and CDR2 is SAAADI. The CDR3 spans 11 residues. CDR3 sequence: CATGTPVEQYF. CDR3 sequence (DNA): TGCGCCACCGGGACCCCGGTCGAGCAGTACTTC.

The J gene is TRBJ1-6, the V gene TRBV6-5; D remains ambiguous. Trimming cost V 0 bases and J 7 bases, with 10 bases left between them. From germline, CDR1 is MNHEY and CDR2 SVGAGI. The CDR3 has 15 amino acids. CDR3 sequence: CASSYSSAGNSPLHF. In DNA, the CDR3 is TGTGCCAGCAGTTACTCGAGTGCGGGGAATTCACCCCTCCACTTT.

Concerning this clone: The sample carries other DNA sequences with the same CDR3. The chain employs TRBV7-9 and TRBJ2-7, with D maybe TRBD1 (6 bases). CDR1 is SEHNR and CDR2 is FQNEAQ in the germline V gene (reference sequence). The CDR3 consists of 14 residues. Trimming left V 4 bases short and J 3 bases short, with 13 bases between. CDR3: CASSSLGQSYEQYF. CDR3 coding DNA: TGTGCCAGCAGCTCCCTCGGACAGAGCTACGAGCAGTACTTC.

This clone occurred once. The chain combines TRBV19 with TRBJ2-7, with D maybe TRBD1 (6 bases). The CDR3 length is 15 residues. Between the trimmed V and J ends, which lost 4 bases and 3 bases, there was a span of 16 bases. Germline loops: CDR1 LNHDA, CDR2 SQIVND (reference sequence). The CDR3 sequence: CASSRAGTTGYEQYF. For the CDR3, the DNA is TGTGCCAGTAGTAGGGCCGGGACAACGGGCTACGAGCAGTACTTC.

This chain links TRBV2 with TRBJ2-1, with TRBD2 identical over 14 bases. Germline V gene lookup returns CDR1 SNHLY and CDR2 FYNNEI. The CDR3 has 14 residues. The ends lost 6 bases at V and 8 bases at J; junction bases unmatched: 3. CDR3 sequence: CASRVGLAGDEQFF. The DNA of the CDR3 is TGTGCCAGCAGAGTGGGACTAGCGGGAGATGAGCAGTTCTTC. Full variable domain (outside the CDR3, taken from reference TRBV2 and TRBJ2-1): EPEVTQTPSHQVTQMGQEVILRCVPISNHLYFYWYRQILGQKVEFLVSFYNNEISEKSEIFDDQFSVERPDGSNFTLKIRSTKLEDSAMYFCASRVGLAGDEQFFGPGTRLTVL.

The V and J genes are TRBV6-1 and TRBJ2-4; no reliable D call. The CDR3 contains 16 residues. The germline V and J ends were trimmed by 0 bases and 0 bases, with 9 bases remaining between them. Germline CDR1 reads MNHNS; CDR2 reads SASEGT. DNA of the CDR3: TGTGCCAGCAGTGAAGCAGACACTCTAGCCAAAAACATTCAGTACTTC. This translates into CASSEADTLAKNIQYF.

Here the CDR3 reads CASSDPGRPYGYTF. The CDR3 bases are TGTGCCAGCAGTGACCCGGGACGGCCCTATGGCTACACCTTC. The chain carries TRBV6-1 and TRBJ1-2; possible D gene TRBD1, 5 bases. With 3 bases removed from V and 4 bases from J, the gap between germline ends came to 12 bases. The CDR3 consists of 14 residues. Germline V gives CDR1 MNHNS, CDR2 SASEGT.

The chain carries TRBV5-8 and TRBJ2-1, with a tentative D call TRBD2 (6 bases). V was pared by 4 bases and J by 6 bases, with 11 bases between. There are 13 residues in the CDR3. Per germline, CDR1 SGHTS and CDR2 YDEGEE. The CDR3 sequence is CASSPGRGNEQFF. Here the CDR3 DNA reads TGTGCCAGCAGCCCGGGGCGGGGCAATGAGCAGTTCTTC.